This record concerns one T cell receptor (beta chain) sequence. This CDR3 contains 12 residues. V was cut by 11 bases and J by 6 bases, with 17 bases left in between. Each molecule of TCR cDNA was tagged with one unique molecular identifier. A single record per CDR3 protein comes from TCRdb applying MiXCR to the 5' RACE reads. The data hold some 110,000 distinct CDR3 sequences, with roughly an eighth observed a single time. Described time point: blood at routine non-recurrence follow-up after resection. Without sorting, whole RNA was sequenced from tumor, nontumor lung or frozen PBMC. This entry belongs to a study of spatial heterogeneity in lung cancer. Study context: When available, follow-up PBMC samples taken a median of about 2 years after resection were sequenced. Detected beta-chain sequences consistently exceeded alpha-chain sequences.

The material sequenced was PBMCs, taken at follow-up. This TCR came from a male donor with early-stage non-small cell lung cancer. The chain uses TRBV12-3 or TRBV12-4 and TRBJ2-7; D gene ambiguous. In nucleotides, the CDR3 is TGTGCCTGCTCCCCTTCCCTTCCCGAGCAGTACTTC. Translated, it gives CACSPSLPEQYF.